This TCR beta chain was profiled in a study of OX40 agonist ivuxolimab in advanced cancers. At the level of the whole study: The costimulatory receptor OX40 (CD134) was targeted by ivuxolimab, a fully human IgG2 agonistic monoclonal antibody. Intravenous ivuxolimab was administered to patients every 2 weeks at six dose levels: 0.01, 0.1, 0.3, 1.5, 3 and 10 mg/kg. Among the roughly 52 dose-escalation patients, 19 had hepatocellular carcinoma, around 15 melanoma, 9 renal cell carcinoma and 9 head and neck cancer. A male proportion of approximately 83% and a mean age of approximately 62 years, ranging from 23 to 79, were recorded for the dose-escalation cohort. Patients were allowed to have had prior anti-PD-1, anti-PD-L1 or anti-CTLA-4 therapy, and more than 30% of the dose-escalation patients had previously received checkpoint inhibitors. Partial responses occurred in three dose-escalation patients: two with cutaneous melanoma and one with hepatocellular carcinoma. The purpose of peripheral TCRbeta sequencing was to test whether ivuxolimab changed TCR sequence diversity and led to clonal T-cell expansion. The paper describes the monotherapy dose-escalation part (N ≈ 50 patients) of the phase I trial of ivuxolimab. The research as a whole found: In the 0.1-3.0 mg/kg groups, partial responders were among the patients with the lowest normalized peripheral clonal expansion, particularly in CD8+ T cells. Which antigens the clonally expanded peripheral T cells were specific for was not determined. Low levels of normalized T-cell clonal expansion were also seen in some patients who did not respond. After ivuxolimab, more expanded clones were found on average in CD8+ T cells than in CD4+ T cells. At doses from 0.1 to 3.0 mg/kg, clonal expansion was seen in both CD4+ and CD8+ blood T cells between baseline and week 6.

Relative to germline, V is missing 1 base and J is missing 3 bases, with 8 bases of the junction outside any gene match. The CDR1 and CDR2 encoded by the germline V gene (reference sequence) are LNHDA and SQIVND. CDR3 length: 17 amino acids, cysteine to phenylalanine. CDR3 DNA is the only sequence kept; it has 51 bases, read in frame from the first base. Genomic DNA was isolated from the sorted cells so that the TCRbeta CDR3 region could be sequenced. The immunoSEQ Assay was used to sequence the TCRbeta CDR3 regions. The table comes from immuneACCESS by way of TCRdb, which keeps in-frame sequences with V and J called. Part of the clones is missing from these tables; in studies checked, under half for an unresolved V gene and the rest for unknown reasons. This sample lists around 69,000 clones; 65% to 90% were detected once. The leading ten clones occupy about 1.7% of the sample. About this clone itself: The antigen it recognizes is unknown. Per-base qualities were not stored, and no clone one base away is much larger.

Patients with autoimmune disease history or receiving systemic immunosuppression were excluded from the trial. Peripheral blood for TCR sequencing was drawn from every dose cohort at baseline, at cycle 4 day 1 and at cycle 7 day 1. Samples came from an open-label, multicenter, first-in-human phase I dose-escalation trial of ivuxolimab. Adults with locally advanced or metastatic melanoma, renal cell carcinoma, hepatocellular carcinoma or head and neck squamous cell carcinoma were enrolled in the trial. Before TCR sequencing, CD4+ T cells and CD8+ T cells from peripheral blood were sorted into separate populations.

The chain was built from TRBV19 and TRBJ2-3; 9 middle bases align to TRBD1. The sample in question was CD4+ or CD8+ T cells sorted from blood, obtained in a trial of the OX40 agonist ivuxolimab. This TCR derives from an adult with an advanced solid tumor such as melanoma, head and neck, liver or kidney cancer. The DNA sequence reads TGTGCCAGTAGTATAGGAGGACAGGGGAAATGGACAGATACGCAGTATTTT. This encodes CASSIGGQGKWTDTQYF.